One and the same sample provided the 11 T cell receptor beta chains below, sequenced in a study of molecular identifiers for immune sequencing clone quantification. TCRdb recomputed calls from the PCR reads with MiXCR, one row per CDR3 protein. The table includes hundreds of thousands of distinct CDR3 sequences, about 21% detected once. The material sequenced was naive CD8+ T cells from blood, with Jurkat cell RNA spiked in. Described subset: FACS-sorted CD8+CD4-CCR7+CD45RA+ naive T cells. These receptors originate from a human donor in good health. Some libraries in this study had Jurkat cell RNA spiked in.

This clonotype appeared many times. V is TRBV5-1 and J is TRBJ2-5; D gene ambiguous. CDR1 is SGHRS and CDR2 is YFSETQ in the germline V gene. The V end lost 0 bases, the J end lost 0 bases, and 9 bases lay between the germline ends. The CDR3 has 15 residues. CDR3 DNA: TGCGCCAGCAGCTTGGCCATAGTTAACCAAGAGACCCAGTACTTC. Its translation: CASSLAIVNQETQYF.

The chain combines TRBV3-1 with TRBJ2-6; D ambiguous. The germline V gene has CDR1 LGHDT and CDR2 YNNKEL (reference sequence). Trimming removed 2 bases at V and 1 base at J, with 12 bases between. CDR3 length: 17 residues. The CDR3 nucleotides read TGTGCCAGCAGCCAAATAACAGAATGGTCTGGGGCCAACGTCCTGACTTTC. Amino acid sequence: CASSQITEWSGANVLTF. The variable domain in full, with the rest retrieved from reference TRBV3-1 and TRBJ2-6, is DTAVSQTPKYLVTQMGNDKSIKCEQNLGHDTMYWYKQDSKKFLKIMFSYNNKELIINETVPNRFSPKSPDKAHLNLHINSLELGDSAVYFCASSQITEWSGANVLTFGAGSRLTVL.

The chain employs TRBV6-2 or TRBV6-3 and TRBJ2-1; D possibly corresponds to TRBD1 (5 bases). This CDR3 is 17 amino acids long. Per the germline V gene, CDR1 is MNHEY and CDR2 is SVGEGT. V lost 3 bases and J 4 bases, leaving 19 bases between the germline ends. The CDR3 reads CASSYGAPGREYNEQFF. Here the CDR3 DNA reads TGTGCCAGCAGTTATGGGGCTCCAGGCAGAGAATACAATGAGCAGTTCTTC.

J is TRBJ2-3 and V is TRBV7-2; 9 positions agree with TRBD2. The V segment lost 1 base and the J segment 5 bases; nucleotides outside the gene matches: 10. There are 17 residues in the CDR3. CDR1 SGHTA and CDR2 FQGNSA come from the germline V gene. The CDR3, as DNA: TGTGCCAGCAGCTTAGAGGGTCGCGGGGGGGCTAGAGATACGCAGTATTTT. Translated, it gives CASSLEGRGGARDTQYF.

For this clonotype: This may arise from a read error, as a much more abundant clone is one base away. The chain carries TRBV12-3 or TRBV12-4 and TRBJ1-5; no firm D call. V lost 6 bases to trimming and J lost 0 bases, with 12 bases between them. The CDR3 sequence is 15 residues long. The CDR3 here is CASRLWADSNQPQHF. The CDR3 nucleotides are TGTGCCAGCAGGTTATGGGCAGATAGCAATCAGCCCCAGCATTTT.

As for this clonotype: With a much larger clone just one base away, this may be a read error. The gene calls are TRBV7-2 and TRBJ2-5; no definite D call. V was cut by 5 bases and J by 1 base, with 14 bases left in between. The length of the CDR3 is 15 residues. Germline V gene data show CDR1 as SGHTA and CDR2 as FQGNSA. The CDR3 DNA follows: TGTGCCAGCAGCAGCCGAACACATTCCCAAGAGACCCAGTACTTC. Residues: CASSSRTHSQETQYF.

The chain carries TRBV12-3 or TRBV12-4 and TRBJ2-7; TRBD1 or TRBD2 may be the D gene (5 bases each). The CDR3 totals 16 residues. The V gene lost 4 bases and the J gene lost 9 bases, with 25 bases spanning the gap. The CDR3 DNA is TGTGCCAGCAGTTGGGGGACGCCGGTCTTAACTGTGGGGCAGTACTTC. Translation: CASSWGTPVLTVGQYF.

This clonotype was seen repeatedly, ten times or more. The chain joins TRBV6-1 to TRBJ1-1; a possible D gene is TRBD1 (5 bases). Germline CDR1 and CDR2: MNHNS and SASEGT. The CDR3 sequence is 15 residues long. V was pared by 10 bases and J by 3 bases, with 21 bases between. CDR3 DNA sequence: TGTGCCATCTCGGGGACGGTGGGTTCGGACACTGAAGCTTTCTTT. It is translated as CAISGTVGSDTEAFF.

This clonotype was detected ten times or more. V is TRBV12-3 or TRBV12-4 and J is TRBJ2-3; 12 bases agree with TRBD1. Unmatched junction bases numbered 12, after V lost 5 bases and J lost 3 bases. The CDR3 covers 18 residues. The CDR3 nucleotides are TGTGCCAGCAGTCAAGGGACAGGGGGCCAGACCTGGACAGATACGCAGTATTTT. Protein sequence: CASSQGTGGQTWTDTQYF.

With respect to this clonotype: A much larger clone lies a single base off, so this may be a read error. This sequence joins TRBV5-1 and TRBJ1-6; 7 bases are shared with TRBD1. This CDR3 has 16 residues. Germline V gene lookup returns CDR1 SGHRS and CDR2 YFSETQ. This CDR3 reads CANSPARDSYNSPLHF. As DNA, the CDR3 is TGCGCCAACAGCCCGGCCCGGGACAGCTATAATTCACCCCTCCACTTT. Supplemented by reference TRBV5-1 and TRBJ1-6, the full variable domain reads KAGVTQTPRYLIKTRGQQVTLSCSPISGHRSVSWYQQTPGQGLQFLFEYFSETQRNKGNFPGRFSGRQFSNSRSEMNVSTLELGDSALYLCANSPARDSYNSPLHFGNGTRLTVT.

This clonotype was counted ten times or more. The chain uses TRBV6-5 and TRBJ2-3; D remains unclear. V was trimmed by 7 bases and J by 1 base, leaving 9 bases between them. This CDR3 has 13 amino acids. Germline V gene sequence: CDR1 MNHEY, CDR2 SVGAGI. In DNA form, the CDR3 reads TGTGCCAGCATACCCGAGGGCACAGATACGCAGTATTTT. Translating it yields CASIPEGTDTQYF.